A selection of T cell receptor beta chains follows, all from one sample in a study of cytomegalovirus exposure and HLA in healthy donors. Some clones are missing from TCRdb's copy, which holds only in-frame ones; the method was immunoSEQ multiplex PCR. The repertoire holds about 95,000 clones, with less than 85% as singletons. The sample consisted of PBMCs. The receptors originated from a man aged 18 to 35 in good health and CMV-seropositive. Each CDR3 is given with its conserved first and last residue. Each record gives: CDR3 length, V gene, D gene, clone size, J gene, CDR3 protein, CDR3 DNA. A D gene is named only where the DNA matches it firmly. Size is stated for part of the rows, as once, few or many counts, or as a class when the clone is expanded.

CDR3 length: 11; V gene: TRBV10-3; D gene: .; clone size: .; J gene: TRBJ2-1; CDR3 protein: CATRGGVEQFF; CDR3 DNA: TGTGCCACCCGTGGCGGAGTGGAGCAGTTCTTC
CDR3 length: 18; V gene: TRBV5-1; D gene: TRBD2; clone size: .; J gene: TRBJ2-3; CDR3 protein: CASSLGGTSGSSTDTQYF; CDR3 DNA: TGCGCCAGCAGCTTGGGAGGGACTAGCGGTTCTAGCACAGATACGCAGTATTTT
CDR3 length: 14; V gene: TRBV21-1; D gene: .; clone size: .; J gene: TRBJ1-5; CDR3 protein: CASSILQGAQPQHF; CDR3 DNA: TGTGCCAGCAGCATATTACAGGGGGCTCAGCCCCAGCATTTT
CDR3 length: 14; V gene: TRBV5-1; D gene: TRBD1; clone size: few; J gene: TRBJ1-1; CDR3 protein: CASRLDRGNTEAFF; CDR3 DNA: TGCGCCAGCAGATTGGACAGGGGTAACACTGAAGCTTTCTTT
CDR3 length: 13; V gene: TRBV19; D gene: TRBD2; clone size: .; J gene: TRBJ2-1; CDR3 protein: CASSIRLADEQFF; CDR3 DNA: TGTGCCAGTAGTATACGCCTAGCGGATGAGCAGTTCTTC
CDR3 length: 14; V gene: TRBV5-1; D gene: .; clone size: .; J gene: TRBJ1-3; CDR3 protein: CASGAGVLGNTIYF; CDR3 DNA: TGCGCCAGCGGAGCGGGAGTGTTGGGAAACACCATATATTTT
CDR3 length: 15; V gene: TRBV28; D gene: TRBD1; clone size: .; J gene: TRBJ2-6; CDR3 protein: CASAQTGFGANVLTF; CDR3 DNA: TGTGCCAGCGCCCAGACAGGGTTTGGGGCCAACGTCCTGACTTTC
CDR3 length: 16; V gene: TRBV6-1; D gene: .; clone size: .; J gene: TRBJ1-5; CDR3 protein: CASSASTGSSNQPQHF; CDR3 DNA: TGTGCCAGCAGTGCTTCCACAGGGAGCAGCAATCAGCCCCAGCATTTT
CDR3 length: 13; V gene: TRBV19; D gene: .; clone size: few; J gene: TRBJ2-2; CDR3 protein: CASSTSGTGELFF; CDR3 DNA: TGTGCCAGTAGTACCTCCGGCACCGGGGAGCTGTTTTTT
CDR3 length: 15; V gene: TRBV27; D gene: .; clone size: .; J gene: TRBJ1-5; CDR3 protein: CASSLSQGLGQPQHF; CDR3 DNA: TGTGCCAGCAGTTTATCGCAGGGATTGGGGCAGCCCCAGCATTTT
CDR3 length: 13; V gene: TRBV19; D gene: .; clone size: .; J gene: TRBJ1-1; CDR3 protein: CASRAGRWDEAFF; CDR3 DNA: TGTGCCAGTAGGGCGGGCAGGTGGGATGAAGCTTTCTTT
CDR3 length: 14; V gene: TRBV10-1; D gene: .; clone size: few; J gene: TRBJ2-3; CDR3 protein: CASTGDRDTDTQYF; CDR3 DNA: TGCGCCAGCACGGGAGACCGAGACACAGATACGCAGTATTTT
CDR3 length: 17; V gene: TRBV9; D gene: TRBD1; clone size: .; J gene: TRBJ1-4; CDR3 protein: CASSSRDRATTNEKLFF; CDR3 DNA: TGTGCCAGCAGCTCTCGGGACAGGGCTACAACTAATGAAAAACTGTTTTTT
CDR3 length: 14; V gene: TRBV6-1; D gene: TRBD1; clone size: .; J gene: TRBJ1-4; CDR3 protein: CASSETDRAEKLFF; CDR3 DNA: TGTGCCAGCAGTGAGACGGACAGGGCAGAAAAACTGTTTTTT
CDR3 length: 14; V gene: TRBV6-1; D gene: .; clone size: .; J gene: TRBJ1-2; CDR3 protein: CASSEAESNYGYTF; CDR3 DNA: TGTGCCAGCAGTGAAGCCGAGTCTAACTATGGCTACACCTTC
CDR3 length: 14; V gene: TRBV27; D gene: TRBD2; clone size: .; J gene: TRBJ2-1; CDR3 protein: CASSLEGLAGEQFF; CDR3 DNA: TGTGCCAGCAGTTTAGAGGGACTAGCCGGTGAGCAGTTCTTC
CDR3 length: 19; V gene: TRBV9; D gene: TRBD2; clone size: .; J gene: TRBJ2-6; CDR3 protein: CASSVGGRVALSGANVLTF; CDR3 DNA: TGTGCCAGCAGCGTAGGTGGGAGGGTGGCCCTCTCTGGGGCCAACGTCCTGACTTTC
CDR3 length: 13; V gene: TRBV2; D gene: .; clone size: .; J gene: TRBJ2-1; CDR3 protein: CASSESAGGEQFF; CDR3 DNA: TGTGCCAGCAGTGAATCGGCAGGAGGTGAGCAGTTCTTC
CDR3 length: 14; V gene: TRBV5-4; D gene: .; clone size: .; J gene: TRBJ1-5; CDR3 protein: CASSLQGSGQPQHF; CDR3 DNA: TGTGCCAGCAGCTTACAGGGCAGCGGTCAGCCCCAGCATTTT
CDR3 length: 16; V gene: TRBV7-9; D gene: TRBD2; clone size: .; J gene: TRBJ2-4; CDR3 protein: CASSTTSGVTKNIQYF; CDR3 DNA: TGTGCCAGCAGCACGACTAGCGGGGTAACCAAAAACATTCAGTACTTC
CDR3 length: 15; V gene: TRBV2; D gene: .; clone size: .; J gene: TRBJ2-1; CDR3 protein: CASKGELASYNEQFF; CDR3 DNA: TGTGCCAGCAAGGGAGAACTAGCCTCCTACAATGAGCAGTTCTTC
CDR3 length: 18; V gene: TRBV2; D gene: TRBD1; clone size: .; J gene: TRBJ1-5; CDR3 protein: CASSYAEGGAASNQPQHF; CDR3 DNA: TGTGCCAGCTCTTATGCCGAAGGGGGCGCAGCAAGCAATCAGCCCCAGCATTTT
CDR3 length: 15; V gene: TRBV18; D gene: .; clone size: .; J gene: TRBJ1-2; CDR3 protein: CASSPATGTSYGYTF; CDR3 DNA: TGTGCCAGCTCACCAGCAACCGGGACATCTTATGGCTACACCTTC
CDR3 length: 13; V gene: TRBV6-1; D gene: TRBD1; clone size: .; J gene: TRBJ1-5; CDR3 protein: CASRDRDNQPQHF; CDR3 DNA: TGTGCCAGCAGGGACAGGGACAATCAGCCCCAGCATTTT
CDR3 length: 12; V gene: TRBV6-6; D gene: TRBD1; clone size: few; J gene: TRBJ2-7; CDR3 protein: CASRTGGDEQYF; CDR3 DNA: TGTGCCAGCCGGACAGGGGGCGACGAGCAGTACTTC
CDR3 length: 17; V gene: TRBV15; D gene: .; clone size: .; J gene: TRBJ2-7; CDR3 protein: CATSRDLGDINSYEQYF; CDR3 DNA: TGTGCCACCAGCAGAGATTTGGGGGACATAAATTCCTACGAGCAGTACTTC
CDR3 length: 16; V gene: TRBV5-1; D gene: TRBD2; clone size: .; J gene: TRBJ2-1; CDR3 protein: CASSLDLLKGLATQVF; CDR3 DNA: TGCGCCAGCAGCTTGGACTTACTGAAAGGACTAGCCACACAGGTCTTC
CDR3 length: 15; V gene: TRBV7-9; D gene: TRBD1; clone size: .; J gene: TRBJ1-4; CDR3 protein: CASSLFSQGGEKLFF; CDR3 DNA: TGTGCCAGCAGCTTATTTAGCCAGGGGGGTGAAAAACTGTTTTTT
CDR3 length: 15; V gene: TRBV28; D gene: TRBD1; clone size: .; J gene: TRBJ1-5; CDR3 protein: CASSPRQGSNQPQHF; CDR3 DNA: TGTGCCAGCAGTCCGCGACAGGGGAGCAATCAGCCCCAGCATTTT
CDR3 length: 15; V gene: TRBV27; D gene: TRBD2; clone size: .; J gene: TRBJ2-7; CDR3 protein: CASSLSSGRAYEQYF; CDR3 DNA: TGTGCCAGCAGTTTATCGAGCGGGAGGGCGTACGAGCAGTACTTC
CDR3 length: 15; V gene: TRBV7-3; D gene: .; clone size: .; J gene: TRBJ2-3; CDR3 protein: CASSPGQTNTDTQYF; CDR3 DNA: TGTGCCAGCAGCCCAGGACAGACGAACACAGATACGCAGTATTTT
CDR3 length: 12; V gene: TRBV7-7; D gene: .; clone size: .; J gene: TRBJ2-2; CDR3 protein: CASSPQGGELFF; CDR3 DNA: TGTGCCAGCAGCCCCCAGGGCGGGGAGCTGTTTTTT
CDR3 length: 15; V gene: TRBV7-2; D gene: .; clone size: .; J gene: TRBJ2-1; CDR3 protein: CASSLASSDYNEQFF; CDR3 DNA: TGTGCCAGCAGCTTAGCGTCTAGCGACTACAATGAGCAGTTCTTC
CDR3 length: 13; V gene: TRBV19; D gene: TRBD1; clone size: .; J gene: TRBJ1-2; CDR3 protein: CASSIPGGWGYTF; CDR3 DNA: TGTGCCAGTAGTATCCCAGGGGGCTGGGGCTACACCTTC
CDR3 length: 17; V gene: TRBV25-1; D gene: TRBD1; clone size: .; J gene: TRBJ2-5; CDR3 protein: CASSEYIGQGARETQYF; CDR3 DNA: TGTGCCAGCAGTGAATATATTGGACAGGGGGCGCGAGAGACCCAGTACTTC
CDR3 length: 14; V gene: TRBV2; D gene: TRBD1; clone size: .; J gene: TRBJ2-7; CDR3 protein: CASREGQGSYEQYF; CDR3 DNA: TGTGCCAGCAGGGAAGGACAGGGGTCCTACGAGCAGTACTTC
CDR3 length: 13; V gene: TRBV7-3; D gene: .; clone size: .; J gene: TRBJ1-1; CDR3 protein: CASSLTVVTEAFF; CDR3 DNA: TGTGCCAGCAGCTTAACTGTCGTCACTGAAGCTTTCTTT
CDR3 length: 15; V gene: TRBV5-4; D gene: TRBD1; clone size: .; J gene: TRBJ1-4; CDR3 protein: CASSPAGQGNEKLFF; CDR3 DNA: TGTGCCAGCAGCCCGGCGGGACAGGGTAATGAAAAACTGTTTTTT
CDR3 length: 12; V gene: TRBV13; D gene: TRBD1; clone size: .; J gene: TRBJ1-1; CDR3 protein: CASSTDREGAFF; CDR3 DNA: TGTGCCAGCAGCACGGACAGGGAAGGAGCTTTCTTT
CDR3 length: 20; V gene: TRBV9; D gene: TRBD2; clone size: .; J gene: TRBJ2-4; CDR3 protein: CASSVGPTPLAGGAKNIQYF; CDR3 DNA: TGTGCCAGCAGCGTAGGCCCAACCCCACTAGCGGGAGGGGCCAAAAACATTCAGTACTTC
CDR3 length: 15; V gene: TRBV7-6; D gene: TRBD1; clone size: .; J gene: TRBJ2-3; CDR3 protein: CASTSLTGYLDTQYF; CDR3 DNA: TGTGCCAGCACCTCGCTGACAGGGTATTTAGATACGCAGTATTTT